The 28 T cell receptor beta chains given below trace back to one sample, sequenced in a study of lung T cells in sarcoidosis with Löfgren's syndrome. TCRdb fed the reads into MiXCR, producing one record per CDR3 protein. The repertoire holds about 63,000 distinct CDR3 sequences, with around 20% as singletons. The sample taken for sequencing was CD4+ T cells from PBMCs. The receptor source for this set is a human donor with sarcoidosis (Löfgren's syndrome or another form), or a control subject (not recorded which).

This clonotype occurred many times. The chain has TRBV4-1 and TRBJ2-3, with 12 bases matching TRBD2. The V and J ends lost 3 bases and 6 bases, in that order; junction bases with no gene match: 4. The CDR3 sequence is 15 residues long. Germline CDR1 reads MGHRA; CDR2 reads YSYEKL. CDR3 in amino acids: CASSHRTSGDDTQYF. The CDR3 DNA is TGCGCCAGCAGCCACCGGACTAGCGGGGACGATACGCAGTATTTT.

This clonotype was observed many times. The CDR3 loop reads CASSLSYGQETQYF. The DNA of the CDR3 is TGTGCCAGCAGTTTAAGTTACGGTCAAGAGACCCAGTACTTC. This chain uses TRBV28 with TRBJ2-5; no clear D. Trimming removed 2 bases from V and 2 bases from J, with 9 bases in between. Per the germline V gene, CDR1 is MDHEN and CDR2 is SYDVKM. The CDR3 is 14 residues long.

In this sample, this clonotype turned up a few times. This chain uses TRBV29-1 with TRBJ2-3; 10 nucleotides match TRBD2. This CDR3 has 17 amino acids. Germline values: CDR1 SQVTM, CDR2 ANQGSEA. J was trimmed by 0 bases and V by 8 bases; bases with no gene match: 14. As DNA, the CDR3 is TGCAGCACCAGCGGGGGGGCCATCGCTGGGAGCACAGATACGCAGTATTTT. Translated, it gives CSTSGGAIAGSTDTQYF.

This clonotype occurred many times. This chain connects TRBV6-1 to TRBJ2-4; 7 positions match TRBD1. The CDR3 contains 14 residues. The V gene end was trimmed by 8 bases and the J gene end by 0 bases; junction bases not matched to a gene: 4. Looked up from germline, CDR1 is MNHNS and CDR2 is SASEGT. The CDR3 nucleotides read TGTGCCAGCCTAGGGACAGTAGCCAAAAACATTCAGTACTTC. It is translated as CASLGTVAKNIQYF.

This clonotype was seen many times. The chain combines TRBV7-9 with TRBJ1-3; a weak D match, TRBD1 (5 bases). Germline CDR1 SEHNR, CDR2 FQNEAQ (reference sequence). The V gene lost 1 base and the J gene lost 0 bases, with 13 bases spanning the gap. This CDR3 is built from 17 residues. This CDR3 is CASSLGRDGLSGNTIYF. The CDR3 DNA sequence: TGTGCCAGCAGCTTAGGGAGGGACGGCCTCTCTGGAAACACCATATATTTT.

The chain carries TRBV24-1 and TRBJ2-7; no clear D gene. In germline, CDR1 is KGHDR, CDR2 SFDVKD. The CDR3 totals 13 residues. Trimming pared 4 bases from V and 0 bases from J, leaving 6 bases between. CDR3 bases: TGTGCCACCAGTGACCCGATCTCCTACGAGCAGTACTTC. This encodes CATSDPISYEQYF.

This sequence joins TRBV7-3 and TRBJ2-3; TRBD1 is a possible D gene (5 bases). Germline CDR1 is SGHTA and CDR2 is FQGTGA. This CDR3 has 14 residues. The V end lost 3 bases, the J end lost 1 base, and 8 bases lay between the germline ends. The CDR3 region has the DNA TGTGCCAGCAGCTTTGGGGCCGGCACAGATACGCAGTATTTT. Protein product: CASSFGAGTDTQYF. The full variable domain, completed using reference TRBV7-3 and TRBJ2-3, is GAGVSQTPSNKVTEKGKYVELRCDPISGHTALYWYRQSLGQGPEFLIYFQGTGAADDSGLPNDRFFAVRPEGSVSTLKIQRTERGDSAVYLCASSFGAGTDTQYFGPGTRLTVL.

The rearrangement joins TRBV30 to TRBJ2-1; D is undetermined. CDR3 length: 10 amino acids. CDR1 and CDR2 from the germline V gene are GTSNPN and SVGIG (reference sequence). Trimming cost V 0 bases and J 7 bases, with 1 base left between them. CDR3 DNA: TGTGCCTGGAGTGTTAATGAGCAGTTCTTC. It yields the protein CAWSVNEQFF.

The rearrangement links TRBV2 to TRBJ2-7, with D maybe TRBD2 (6 bases). V was pared by 5 bases and J by 5 bases, with 13 bases between. This CDR3 is 13 amino acids long. Germline CDR1 is SNHLY and CDR2 is FYNNEI. The CDR3 bases are TGTGCCAGCAGTCTAGCGAGGTTCCACGAGCAGTACGTC. This translates into CASSLARFHEQYV.

The V gene is TRBV4-1, the J gene TRBJ1-4, with D possibly matching TRBD1 (6 bases). Germline V gives CDR1 MGHRA, CDR2 YSYEKL. This CDR3 comprises 17 residues. V was trimmed by 4 bases and J by 6 bases, leaving 21 bases between them. CDR3 sequence: CASSPLYYREEDEKLFF. CDR3 coding DNA: TGCGCCAGCAGCCCTCTTTACTACAGGGAAGAGGATGAAAAACTGTTTTTT.

This clonotype came up many times. The chain combines TRBV6-1 with TRBJ2-1; TRBD1 matches 9 bases. J was trimmed by 4 bases and V by 6 bases; bases with no gene match: 19. Germline lookup yields CDR1 MNHNS and CDR2 SASEGT. The CDR3 loop spans 19 amino acids. DNA for the CDR3: TGTGCCAGCAGGAACTACAGGGGGCTGGCTAGTGGGTCGTACAATGAGCAGTTCTTC. It is translated as CASRNYRGLASGSYNEQFF.

This clonotype was recorded at least ten times. The chain couples TRBV27 to TRBJ1-5; no clear D. Deletions cut 4 bases from V and 1 base from J, with 8 bases between. CDR1 and CDR2 from the germline V gene are MNHEY and SMNVEV (reference sequence). This CDR3 is built from 14 residues. The CDR3 loop reads CASSSRSSNQPQHF. Here the CDR3 DNA reads TGTGCCAGCAGTTCCCGGTCGAGCAATCAGCCCCAGCATTTT.

The rearrangement uses TRBV6-2 or TRBV6-3 and TRBJ2-3; the D gene is possibly TRBD2 (6 bases). Looked up from germline, CDR1 is MNHEY and CDR2 is SVGEGT. This CDR3 has 12 amino acids. V was trimmed by 6 bases and J by 8 bases, leaving 12 bases between them. CDR3 nucleotide sequence: TGTGCCAGCAGGGATCCGGGACTTACGCAGTATTTT. Encoded protein: CASRDPGLTQYF.

This clonotype was observed many times. This chain uses TRBV20-1 with TRBJ2-1; weak D call: TRBD2 (6 bases). Germline V gene lookup returns CDR1 DFQATT and CDR2 SNEGSKA (reference sequence). V dropped 1 base and J dropped 2 bases, with 12 bases sitting between them. This CDR3 has 15 residues. The CDR3 DNA reads TGCAGTGCTAGAGCTGGCTCGGGGGCCTACAATGAGCAGTTCTTC. It is translated as CSARAGSGAYNEQFF.

Turning to this clonotype: At one boundary the junction diverges from the germline segment, which might be a read error. The V and J genes are TRBV19 and TRBJ2-3; 13 bases map to TRBD2. From germline, CDR1 is LNHDA and CDR2 SQIVND (reference sequence). This CDR3 contains 17 residues. DNA for the CDR3: TGTGCCAGTAGTACGACTAGCGGGAGGTTGAACACAGGTACGCAGTATTTT. Its translation: CASSTTSGRLNTGTQYF.

There are many counts of this clonotype. The rearrangement uses TRBV6-2 or TRBV6-3 and TRBJ2-1; tentatively, D is TRBD1 (6 bases). V was cut by 6 bases and J by 6 bases, with 18 bases left in between. From germline, CDR1 is MNHEY and CDR2 SVGEGT. The CDR3 is 15 residues long. Written as DNA, the CDR3 is TGTGCCAGCAGCCTGTTGAGGGGGAGCCGCAATGAGCAGTTCTTC. Its protein is CASSLLRGSRNEQFF.

This clonotype was counted many times. The chain joins TRBV6-2 or TRBV6-3 to TRBJ1-5; D ambiguous. This CDR3 contains 17 residues. Germline V gives CDR1 MNHEY, CDR2 SVGEGT. Trimming took 6 bases from V and 4 from J, leaving 22 bases between them. The CDR3 region is CASSLAPERRGNQPQHF. The CDR3 DNA reads as TGTGCCAGCAGCCTAGCCCCGGAACGGAGAGGGAATCAGCCCCAGCATTTT.

The gene calls are TRBV6-1 and TRBJ1-6; unclear D gene. Germline assignment: CDR1 MNHNS and CDR2 SASEGT. V lost 5 bases, J lost 8 bases, and 13 bases lay in between. The CDR3 has 14 amino acids. CDR3 coding DNA: TGTGCCAGCAGTTATTGGGGAGAGGATTCACCCCTCCACTTT. It encodes CASSYWGEDSPLHF.

This clonotype was detected ten times or more. The chain has TRBV28 and TRBJ2-5, with D uncertain. V gave up 5 bases and J gave up 7 bases, with 11 bases separating them. This CDR3 is 12 amino acids long. Germline lookup yields CDR1 MDHEN and CDR2 SYDVKM. Here the CDR3 DNA reads TGTGCCAGCAGTCTCCGAAAGAGGACCCAGTACTTC. This translates into CASSLRKRTQYF.

This clonotype was recorded at least ten times. V gene TRBV27 combines with J gene TRBJ2-3, with 7 bases fitting TRBD2. Germline V CDR1 and CDR2: MNHEY, SMNVEV (reference sequence). With 4 bases clipped from V and 2 bases from J, the junction kept 3 bases outside the gene matches. This CDR3 comprises 14 residues. The CDR3 spells CASSYGLDTDTQYF. For the CDR3, the DNA is TGTGCCAGCAGTTACGGACTAGACACAGATACGCAGTATTTT.

This clonotype has more than one count but fewer than ten. Germline is not matched at one junction end, which may reflect a read error. The chain employs TRBV19 and TRBJ1-1, with TRBD1 identical over 9 bases. The germline V gene has CDR1 LNHDA and CDR2 SQIVND (reference sequence). The CDR3 is made up of 16 amino acids. CDR3 DNA sequence: TGTGCCAGTAGTCGGGACAGGGAGGCTAAGAACTCTGAAGCTTTCTTT. Its protein is CASSRDREAKNSEAFF. Full variable domain (missing parts from reference TRBV19 and TRBJ1-1): DGGITQSPKYLFRKEGQNVTLSCEQNLNHDAMYWYRQDPGQGLRLIYYSQIVNDFQKGDIAEGYSVSREKKESFPLTVTSAQKNPTAFYLCASSRDREAKNSEAFFGQGTRLTVV.

This clonotype was picked up one time. The chain joins TRBV20-1 to TRBJ2-7; TRBD2 agrees at 7 bases. Losses at the gene ends were 1 base for V and 9 bases for J; bases not matched to a gene: 12. The CDR3 is 14 residues long. Germline V CDR1 and CDR2: DFQATT, SNEGSKA (reference sequence). The CDR3 sequence: CSARVASGKSVQYF. The CDR3 coding sequence is TGCAGTGCTAGAGTGGCTAGCGGTAAATCCGTGCAGTACTTC.

A remark on this clonotype: With a much larger clone just one base away, this may be a read error. CDR3 DNA sequence: TGTGCCTGGCAGCGGGGCAGCTCCTACAATGAGCAGTCCTTC. Encoded protein: CAWQRGSSYNEQSF. The chain is built from TRBV28 and TRBJ2-1; TRBD2 matches at 7 bases. CDR3 size: 14 residues. The germline gives CDR1 MDHEN, CDR2 SYDVKM.

This clonotype was recorded at least ten times. The chain joins TRBV20-1 to TRBJ1-6; D may be TRBD1 (6 bases). In germline, CDR1 is DFQATT, CDR2 SNEGSKA (reference sequence). The V gene lost 5 bases and the J gene lost 9 bases, with 20 bases spanning the gap. This CDR3 is 15 amino acids long. CDR3 DNA: TGCAGTGCTGTATACAGGGAGGGTGGCGGTTCACCCCTCCACTTT. Translating gives CSAVYREGGGSPLHF.

This clonotype was recorded many times. The chain links TRBV7-2 to TRBJ2-5, with D unresolved. The CDR3 runs to 11 residues. CDR1 and CDR2 from the germline V gene are SGHTA and FQGNSA. V lost 6 bases to trimming and J lost 7 bases, with 9 bases between them. The CDR3 region is CASRNWGTQYF. CDR3 nucleotides: TGTGCCAGCAGGAATTGGGGGACCCAGTACTTC.

The chain has TRBV28 and TRBJ2-5; no firm D call. Trimming took 11 bases from V and 1 from J, leaving 29 bases between them. The CDR3 length is 18 residues. Germline V CDR1 and CDR2: MDHEN, SYDVKM. CDR3 sequence reads: CAPWVALDAALIQETQYF. The CDR3 region has the DNA TGTGCCCCTTGGGTAGCCCTAGATGCAGCCCTCATCCAAGAGACCCAGTACTTC. Based on the CDR3 plus reference TRBV28 and TRBJ2-5, the full variable domain is DVKVTQSSRYLVKRTGEKVFLECVQDMDHENMFWYRQDPGLGLRLIYFSYDVKMKEKGDIPEGYSVSREKKERFSLILESASTNQTSMYLCAPWVALDAALIQETQYFGPGTRLLVL.

This chain connects TRBV20-1 to TRBJ2-7; TRBD1 aligns across 9 bases. CDR1 is DFQATT, CDR2 SNEGSKA, per germline (reference sequence). The V gene end was trimmed by 0 bases and the J gene end by 5 bases; junction bases not matched to a gene: 11. The CDR3 sequence is 16 residues long. The CDR3 DNA follows: TGCAGTGCTAGAGATCCCGCTGAGGGGACAGGGAACGAGCAGTACGTC. As protein: CSARDPAEGTGNEQYV.

This clonotype has at least ten counts. DNA of the CDR3: TGTGCCAGCAGTTTATCGAGCAGGGTAAATGGCTACACCTTC. This translates into CASSLSSRVNGYTF. The J gene is TRBJ1-2, the V gene TRBV28; possibly TRBD1 for D (5 bases). This CDR3 spans 14 amino acids. Trimming removed 1 base from V and 6 bases from J, with 12 bases in between. The germline V gene encodes CDR1 MDHEN and CDR2 SYDVKM.